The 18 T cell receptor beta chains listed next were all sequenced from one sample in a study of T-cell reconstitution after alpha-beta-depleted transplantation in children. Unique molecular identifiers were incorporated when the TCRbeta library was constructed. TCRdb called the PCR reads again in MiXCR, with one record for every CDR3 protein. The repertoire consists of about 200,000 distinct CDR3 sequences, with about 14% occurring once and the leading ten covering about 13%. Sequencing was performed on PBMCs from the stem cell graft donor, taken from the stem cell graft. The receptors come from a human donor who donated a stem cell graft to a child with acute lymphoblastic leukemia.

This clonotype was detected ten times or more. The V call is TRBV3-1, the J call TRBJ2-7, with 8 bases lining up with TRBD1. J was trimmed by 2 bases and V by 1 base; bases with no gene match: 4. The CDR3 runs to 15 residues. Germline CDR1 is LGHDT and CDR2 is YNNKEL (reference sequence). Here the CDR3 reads CASSQVPTGAYEQYF. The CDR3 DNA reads TGTGCCAGCAGCCAAGTACCGACAGGGGCCTACGAGCAGTACTTC.

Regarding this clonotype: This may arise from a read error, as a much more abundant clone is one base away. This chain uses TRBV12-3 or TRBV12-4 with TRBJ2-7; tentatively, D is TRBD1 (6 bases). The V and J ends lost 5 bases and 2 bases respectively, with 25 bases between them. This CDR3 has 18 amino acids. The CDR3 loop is CASSNPEIGTSETYEQYF. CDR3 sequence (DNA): TGTGCCAGCAGTAACCCGGAAATAGGGACAAGCGAGACCTACGAGCAGTACTTC.

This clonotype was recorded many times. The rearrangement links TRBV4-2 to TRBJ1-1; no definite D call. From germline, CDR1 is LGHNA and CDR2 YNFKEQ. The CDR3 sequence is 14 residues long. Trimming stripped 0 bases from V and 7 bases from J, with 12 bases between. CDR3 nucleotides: TGTGCCAGCAGCCAAGACACTGGCACTTATGAAGCTTTCTTT. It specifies CASSQDTGTYEAFF.

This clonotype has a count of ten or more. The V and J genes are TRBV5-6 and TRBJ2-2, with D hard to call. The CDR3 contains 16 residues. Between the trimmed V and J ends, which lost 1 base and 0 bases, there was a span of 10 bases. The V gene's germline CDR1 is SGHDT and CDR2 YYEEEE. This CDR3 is CASSLRYSSNTGELFF. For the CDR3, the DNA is TGTGCCAGCAGCTTGAGGTACAGCTCGAACACCGGGGAGCTGTTTTTT.

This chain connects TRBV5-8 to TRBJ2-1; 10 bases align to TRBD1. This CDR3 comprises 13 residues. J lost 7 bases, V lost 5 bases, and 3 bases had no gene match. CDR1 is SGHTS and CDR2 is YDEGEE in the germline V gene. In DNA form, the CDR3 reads TGTGCCAGCAGGGACAGGGGGGGGAATGAGCAGTTCTTC. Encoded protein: CASRDRGGNEQFF.

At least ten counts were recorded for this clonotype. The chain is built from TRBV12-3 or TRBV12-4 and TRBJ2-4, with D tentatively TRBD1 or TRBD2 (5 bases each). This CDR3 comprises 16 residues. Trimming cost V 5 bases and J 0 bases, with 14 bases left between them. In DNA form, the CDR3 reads TGTGCCAGCAGTCCTATCGGGACCCTAGCCAAAAACATTCAGTACTTC. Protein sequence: CASSPIGTLAKNIQYF.

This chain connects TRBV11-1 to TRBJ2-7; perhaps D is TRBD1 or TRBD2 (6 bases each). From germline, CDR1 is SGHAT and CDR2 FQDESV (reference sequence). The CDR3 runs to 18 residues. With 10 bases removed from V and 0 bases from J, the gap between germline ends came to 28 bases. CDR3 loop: CATSSKGGQDPSSYEQYF. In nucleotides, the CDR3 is TGTGCCACCTCCTCCAAAGGGGGGCAAGACCCGAGCTCCTACGAGCAGTACTTC.

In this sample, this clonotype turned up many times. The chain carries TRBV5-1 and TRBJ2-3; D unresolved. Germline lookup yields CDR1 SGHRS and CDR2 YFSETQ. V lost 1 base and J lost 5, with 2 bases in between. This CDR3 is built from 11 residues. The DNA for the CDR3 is TGCGCCAGCAGCTTGAAAGATACGCAGTATTTT. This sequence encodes CASSLKDTQYF.

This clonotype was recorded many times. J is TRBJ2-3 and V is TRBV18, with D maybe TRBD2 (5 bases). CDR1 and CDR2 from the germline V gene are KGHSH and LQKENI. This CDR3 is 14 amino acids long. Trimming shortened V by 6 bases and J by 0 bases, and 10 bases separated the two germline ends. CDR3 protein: CASSQLGSTDTQYF. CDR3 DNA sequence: TGTGCCAGCTCGCAACTAGGCAGCACAGATACGCAGTATTTT.

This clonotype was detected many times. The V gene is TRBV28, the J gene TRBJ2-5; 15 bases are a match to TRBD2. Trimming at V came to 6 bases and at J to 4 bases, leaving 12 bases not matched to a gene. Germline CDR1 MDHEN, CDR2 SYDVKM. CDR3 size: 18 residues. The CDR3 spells CASSQTRTSGRGAETQYF. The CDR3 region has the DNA TGTGCCAGCAGCCAAACCCGGACTAGCGGGAGGGGAGCAGAGACCCAGTACTTC.

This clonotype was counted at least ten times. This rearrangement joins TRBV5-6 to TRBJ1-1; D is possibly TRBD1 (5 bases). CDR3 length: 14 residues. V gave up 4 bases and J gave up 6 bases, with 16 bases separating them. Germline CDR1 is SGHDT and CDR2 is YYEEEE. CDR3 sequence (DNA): TGTGCCAGCAGCCCGTACGGGACGGCCCCTGAAGCTTTCTTT. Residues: CASSPYGTAPEAFF.

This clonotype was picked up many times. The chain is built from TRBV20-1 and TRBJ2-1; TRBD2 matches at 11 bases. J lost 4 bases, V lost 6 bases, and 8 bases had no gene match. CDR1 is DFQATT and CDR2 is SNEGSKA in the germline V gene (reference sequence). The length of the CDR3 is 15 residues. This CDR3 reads CSAIPGLAEYNEQFF. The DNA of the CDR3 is TGCAGTGCAATACCGGGACTAGCGGAGTACAATGAGCAGTTCTTC.

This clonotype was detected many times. Written as DNA, the CDR3 is TGTGCCAGCTCACCCTCGGGACTACTAGACTACACCTTC. Encoded protein: CASSPSGLLDYTF. The chain has TRBV18 and TRBJ1-2; weak D call: TRBD1 (5 bases). Germline values: CDR1 KGHSH, CDR2 LQKENI. CDR3 size: 13 residues. Trimming shortened V by 3 bases and J by 10 bases, and 15 bases separated the two germline ends.

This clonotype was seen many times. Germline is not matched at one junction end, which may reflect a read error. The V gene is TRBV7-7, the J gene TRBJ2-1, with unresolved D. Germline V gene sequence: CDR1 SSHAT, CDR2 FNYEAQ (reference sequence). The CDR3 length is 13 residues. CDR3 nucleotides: TGTGCTAGCAGCGAGAGCTCCTACAATGAGCAGTTCTTC. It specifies CASSESSYNEQFF.

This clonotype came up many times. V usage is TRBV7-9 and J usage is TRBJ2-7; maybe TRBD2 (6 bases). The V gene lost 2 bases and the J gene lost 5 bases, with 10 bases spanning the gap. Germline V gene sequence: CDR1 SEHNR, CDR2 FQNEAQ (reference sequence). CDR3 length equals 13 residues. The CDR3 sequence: CASSLYGGNEQYF. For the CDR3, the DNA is TGTGCCAGCAGCTTATACGGGGGTAACGAGCAGTACTTC.

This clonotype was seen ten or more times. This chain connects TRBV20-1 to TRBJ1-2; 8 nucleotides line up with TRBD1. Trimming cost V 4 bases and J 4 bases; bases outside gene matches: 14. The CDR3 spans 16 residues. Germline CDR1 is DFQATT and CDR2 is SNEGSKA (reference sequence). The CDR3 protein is CSATAGWGQATYGYTF. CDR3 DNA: TGCAGTGCTACCGCCGGATGGGGACAGGCTACCTATGGCTACACCTTC.

For the CDR3, the DNA is TGCGCCAGCTTAAGGAGCGAGACCCAGTACTTC. This translates into CASLRSETQYF. V usage is TRBV23-1 and J usage is TRBJ2-5; D gene uncertain. TRBV23-1 is filed as an ORF, its function uncertain. V was cut by 8 bases and J by 5 bases, with 9 bases left in between. The CDR3 has 11 residues.

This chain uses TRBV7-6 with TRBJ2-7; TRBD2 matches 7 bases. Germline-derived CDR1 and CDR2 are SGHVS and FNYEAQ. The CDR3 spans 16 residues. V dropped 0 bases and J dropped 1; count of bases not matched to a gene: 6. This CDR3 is CASSLAAASGSYEQYF. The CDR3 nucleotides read TGTGCCAGCAGCTTAGCGGCGGCTAGCGGTTCCTACGAGCAGTACTTC.